The clone carrying this TCR beta chain is a singleton in its sample. Sequence at one end of the junction differs from germline and may be a read error. The CDR3 spans 15 residues. Germline CDR1 KGHSH, CDR2 LQKENI. TCRdb recomputed calls from the RT-PCR reads with MiXCR, one row per CDR3 protein. The sample contains about 680,000 distinct CDR3 sequences, approximately 15% of which appear only once. The rearrangement uses TRBV18 and TRBJ2-3, with D perhaps TRBD1 (5 bases). Sample: memory CD4+ T cells from blood. The TCR comes from a female donor in good health, serving as a healthy control. The CDR3 region is CASTPTSGSTDTQYF. The CDR3 bases are TGTGCCAGCACACCAACCTCAGGGAGCACAGATACGCAGTATTTT.